This TCR beta chain stems from a study of neoadjuvant anti-PD-1 for oral cavity cancer. The protocol was immunoSEQ multiplex PCR, while the TCRdb copy is restricted to in-frame clones and leaves out a portion. The data show about 13,000 clones, roughly 67% seen once. Time point meaning: after neoadjuvant nivolumab, at surgical resection. These newly diagnosed stage II-IVA oral cavity squamous cell carcinoma patients had no prior systemic or radiation treatment. This clone was seen more than once but under ten times. This TCR came from a person aged 40 to 85 with oral cavity squamous cell carcinoma. The material was PBMCs, obtained after nivolumab (anti-PD-1) treatment.

The CDR3 DNA is TGTGCCAGCAGCTTAGAGGCAGGCGACGGAAACACCATATATTTT. Its translation: CASSLEAGDGNTIYF. The rearrangement links TRBV11-2 to TRBJ1-3; no reliable D call. V lost 0 bases and J 4 bases, leaving 10 bases between the germline ends. The CDR3 consists of 15 residues. Germline V CDR1 and CDR2: SGHAT, FQNNGV.